A single sample is the source of the 21 T cell receptor beta chains below, sequenced in a study of T cell repertoires in cytomegalovirus infection. No antigens are known for them. One entry per CDR3 protein results from TCRdb running MiXCR on the reads. Here the sample spans approximately 1,000,000 distinct CDR3 sequences, around 30% being singletons. The sequencing used cultured CD8+ T cells from PBMCs, collected from culture after CMV antigen stimulation. The receptors stem from a human donor in good health (CMV status not recorded). Some clones in this sample may be carry-over from other donors' samples.

This clonotype was recorded a few times. The chain is built from TRBV6-2 or TRBV6-3 and TRBJ1-5; 9 bases agree with TRBD1. CDR3 size: 18 residues. CDR1 and CDR2 (germline): MNHEY, SVGEGT. The V segment lost 3 bases and the J segment 3 bases; nucleotides outside the gene matches: 12. The CDR3 coding sequence is TGTGCCAGCAGTTATTGGGACGGGGGACAGGGCGACAATCAGCCCCAGCATTTT. Translated: CASSYWDGGQGDNQPQHF.

This clonotype was picked up many times. The chain carries TRBV12-3 or TRBV12-4 and TRBJ2-3; TRBD1 matches 7 bases. The CDR3 is 17 amino acids. The ends lost 3 bases at V and 3 bases at J; junction bases unmatched: 12. CDR3 sequence (DNA): TGTGCCAGCAGTTTCTTTCTCGGGACAGCTGGGACAGATACGCAGTATTTT. It translates to CASSFFLGTAGTDTQYF.

This clonotype was seen only a few times. The V gene is TRBV10-3, the J gene TRBJ2-3; weak D call: TRBD1 (6 bases). CDR1 is ENHRY, CDR2 SYGVKD, per germline. V gave up 5 bases and J gave up 2 bases, with 17 bases separating them. The CDR3 spans 16 residues. The CDR3 sequence: CAISQKGQGFTDTQYF. DNA of the CDR3: TGTGCCATCAGTCAGAAGGGACAAGGATTCACAGATACGCAGTATTTT.

In its sample, this clonotype was seen many times. The V call is TRBV7-9, the J call TRBJ1-4, with 7 bases that match TRBD1. Germline lookup yields CDR1 SEHNR and CDR2 FQNEAQ (reference sequence). V was clipped by 4 bases and J by 6 bases; unmatched bases: 11. The CDR3 is 16 amino acids. Here the CDR3 DNA reads TGTGCCAGCAGCTCCCCCGGAGGCAGGGGGTATGAAAAACTGTTTTTT. This gives the protein CASSSPGGRGYEKLFF.

As regards this clonotype: One junction end does not reproduce the germline sequence, and a read error may be involved. This chain links TRBV6-5 with TRBJ2-1; 10 nucleotides match TRBD2. Germline V gene sequence: CDR1 MNHEY, CDR2 SVGAGI. The CDR3 consists of 14 residues. The CDR3 sequence: CASSSGGVYNEQFF. CDR3 DNA: TGCGCCAGCTCGAGCGGGGGGGTCTACAATGAGCAGTTCTTC.

The chain carries TRBV15 and TRBJ1-2, with 7 bases fitting TRBD1. The CDR3 runs to 13 residues. The V segment lost 3 bases and the J segment 4 bases; nucleotides outside the gene matches: 2. Germline V lookup: CDR1 LNHNV, CDR2 YYDKDF (reference sequence). The CDR3 DNA reads TGTGCCACCAGCAGCGGGACAGTCTATGGCTACACCTTC. Protein sequence: CATSSGTVYGYTF. Filled out from reference TRBV15 and TRBJ1-2, the complete variable domain reads DAMVIQNPRYQVTQFGKPVTLSCSQTLNHNVMYWYQQKSSQAPKLLFHYYDKDFNNEADTPDNFQSRRPNTSFCFLDIRSPGLGDTAMYLCATSSGTVYGYTFGSGTRLTVV.

Concerning this clonotype itself: A read error may explain this, as a much larger clone is one base away. The chain joins TRBV7-6 to TRBJ2-1; D perhaps matches TRBD1 (6 bases). Looked up from germline, CDR1 is SGHVS and CDR2 is FNYEAQ. CDR3 length equals 16 residues. Deletions cut 7 bases from V and 2 bases from J, with 18 bases between. CDR3 protein: CASNLDRPSPYNEQFF. CDR3 DNA sequence: TGTGCCAGCAATCTTGACAGGCCAAGCCCCTACAATGAGCAGTTCTTC.

A few counts support this clonotype. The chain couples TRBV15 to TRBJ1-5; TRBD1 might be the D (5 bases). The CDR3 runs to 15 residues. Per germline, CDR1 LNHNV and CDR2 YYDKDF (reference sequence). V lost 2 bases and J 8 bases, leaving 16 bases between the germline ends. CDR3 sequence (DNA): TGTGCCACCAGCAGAAATAGGGGTGGTGCGGAGCCCCAGCATTTT. It codes for CATSRNRGGAEPQHF. Full variable domain (outside the CDR3, taken from reference TRBV15 and TRBJ1-5): DAMVIQNPRYQVTQFGKPVTLSCSQTLNHNVMYWYQQKSSQAPKLLFHYYDKDFNNEADTPDNFQSRRPNTSFCFLDIRSPGLGDTAMYLCATSRNRGGAEPQHFGDGTRLSIL.

The chain uses TRBV20-1 and TRBJ1-2, with a weak D call TRBD1 (5 bases). V was trimmed by 3 bases and J by 4 bases, leaving 18 bases between them. CDR3 length: 15 residues. Germline V gene lookup returns CDR1 DFQATT and CDR2 SNEGSKA (reference sequence). The CDR3 DNA sequence: TGCAGTGCTAGGAATCGGGTGGGACGGATCTATGGCTACACCTTC. Its translation: CSARNRVGRIYGYTF.

Only a few counts were recorded for this clonotype. The gene calls are TRBV6-5 and TRBJ1-4; tentative D call: TRBD1 (5 bases). Trimming left V 6 bases short and J 4 bases short, with 12 bases between. The CDR3 is 14 residues long. CDR1 is MNHEY, CDR2 SVGAGI, per germline. CDR3 loop: CASSRTRFNEKLFF. CDR3 sequence (DNA): TGTGCCAGCAGCCGGACAAGGTTTAATGAAAAACTGTTTTTT.

The chain couples TRBV19 to TRBJ1-5, with D tentatively TRBD1 (5 bases). Looked up from germline, CDR1 is LNHDA and CDR2 is SQIVND (reference sequence). V was trimmed by 3 bases and J by 3 bases, leaving 12 bases between them. This CDR3 has 15 amino acids. This CDR3 is CASSIRRQLNQPQHF. The CDR3 DNA is TGTGCCAGTAGTATTAGGAGACAGCTCAATCAGCCCCAGCATTTT.

J is TRBJ2-5 and V is TRBV28; perhaps TRBD1 as D (6 bases). Germline CDR1 MDHEN, CDR2 SYDVKM. Between the trimmed V and J ends, which lost 6 bases and 5 bases, there was a span of 19 bases. CDR3 length: 15 residues. For the CDR3, the DNA is TGTGCCAGCAGACAAGAACAGGGTTCGGTGGAGACCCAGTACTTC. It is translated as CASRQEQGSVETQYF.

This clonotype was seen many times. The V call is TRBV7-9, the J call TRBJ2-4, with unresolved D. Germline CDR1 and CDR2: SEHNR and FQNEAQ (reference sequence). Trimming removed 4 bases at V and 12 bases at J, with 16 bases between. This CDR3 has 13 amino acids. The CDR3 reads CASSSDSWGTQYF. CDR3 nucleotide sequence: TGTGCCAGCAGCTCCGACTCGTGGGGAACTCAGTACTTC.

A few counts support this clonotype. The chain couples TRBV4-1 to TRBJ2-1, with 7 nucleotides matching TRBD1. The CDR3 consists of 15 residues. CDR1 and CDR2 (germline): MGHRA, YSYEKL. V lost 0 bases, J lost 6 bases, and 5 bases stayed unmatched. In DNA form, the CDR3 reads TGCGCCAGCAGCCAAGATGGGGGACAGTTCAATGAGCAGTTCTTC. This codes for CASSQDGGQFNEQFF.

This clonotype was seen more than once but under ten times. The rearrangement links TRBV11-1 to TRBJ2-2; possible D gene TRBD1, 6 bases. Germline CDR1 is SGHAT and CDR2 is FQDESV (reference sequence). V was cut by 7 bases and J by 5 bases, with 14 bases left in between. CDR3 length: 14 residues. The CDR3 nucleotides read TGTGCCAGCACCCTCGACAGGACGACCGGGGAGCTGTTTTTT. It translates to CASTLDRTTGELFF.

The gene calls are TRBV4-2 and TRBJ2-5; maybe TRBD2 (5 bases). Per germline, CDR1 LGHNA and CDR2 YNFKEQ. V was trimmed by 1 base and J by 2 bases, leaving 11 bases between them. The CDR3 runs 15 residues. The CDR3 is CASSQGRNLQETQYF. The CDR3 bases are TGTGCCAGCAGCCAAGGGAGGAACCTTCAAGAGACCCAGTACTTC.

This clonotype was seen more than once but under ten times. This chain joins TRBV7-3 and TRBJ2-6; D not certain. The CDR3 is made up of 15 amino acids. V dropped 6 bases and J dropped 1 base, with 10 bases sitting between them. CDR1 SGHTA and CDR2 FQGTGA come from the germline V gene. The CDR3 region has the DNA TGTGCCAGCAGTCGAATGAGTTCTGGGGCCAACGTCCTGACTTTC. This gives the protein CASSRMSSGANVLTF.

In its sample, this clonotype was seen a few times. CDR3 loop: CASSSRGAVNTGELFF. DNA of the CDR3: TGTGCCAGCTCCTCAAGGGGGGCCGTGAACACCGGGGAGCTGTTTTTT. This chain uses TRBV7-9 with TRBJ2-2; perhaps D is TRBD1 or TRBD2 (6 bases each). CDR3 length: 16 amino acids. Germline V gives CDR1 SEHNR, CDR2 FQNEAQ (reference sequence). Trimming shortened V by 8 bases and J by 1 base, and 17 bases separated the two germline ends.

J is TRBJ2-7 and V is TRBV19; D tentatively fits TRBD1 or TRBD2 (5 bases each). The CDR3 consists of 16 residues. V lost 5 bases and J 5 bases, leaving 22 bases between the germline ends. CDR1 and CDR2 from the germline V gene are LNHDA and SQIVND (reference sequence). The CDR3 region has the DNA TGTGCCAGTAGTTTGGGGGTAGAATTACGAGTAAACGAGCAGTACTTC. It is translated as CASSLGVELRVNEQYF.

The chain uses TRBV6-1 and TRBJ2-1; TRBD2 aligns across 8 bases. V lost 11 bases and J lost 8; bases outside the gene matches: 8. The CDR3 length is 12 residues. Germline V gene data show CDR1 as MNHNS and CDR2 as SASEGT. DNA for the CDR3: TGTGCCGGCGGGGCGGGGGGCGATGAGCAGTTCTTC. It yields the protein CAGGAGGDEQFF.

The rearrangement uses TRBV12-3 or TRBV12-4 and TRBJ2-5; 7 nucleotides align to TRBD1. The V and J ends lost 3 bases and 1 base, in that order; junction bases with no gene match: 8. This CDR3 region has 16 residues. CDR3 in amino acids: CASSFIGTEFQETQYF. In nucleotides, the CDR3 is TGTGCCAGCAGTTTCATCGGGACAGAATTCCAAGAGACCCAGTACTTC.